The 3 T cell receptor beta chains listed next were all sequenced from one sample in a study of blood T cell repertoires in COVID-19. TCRdb's table, derived via immunoSEQ multiplex PCR, lists solely in-frame clones and lacks some. Here the sample spans fewer than 85,000 clones, roughly 80% being singletons. Sequencing used peripheral blood. These receptor sequences come from an older woman with acute or convalescent COVID-19.

V and J are TRBV27 and TRBJ1-2; D possibly corresponds to TRBD1 (6 bases). Germline V gene sequence: CDR1 MNHEY, CDR2 SMNVEV (reference sequence). The germline V and J ends were trimmed by 4 bases and 2 bases, with 14 bases remaining between them. The CDR3 length is 15 residues. The CDR3, as DNA: TGTGCCAGCAGTTCGCACAGGGCCTCAAACTATGGCTACACCTTC. Its translation: CASSSHRASNYGYTF.

CDR3 nucleotide sequence: TGCGCCAGCAGACCGAACAGGGATTCTAACTATGGCTACACCTTC. It specifies CASRPNRDSNYGYTF. This chain uses TRBV5-1 with TRBJ1-2, with D perhaps TRBD1 (6 bases). V lost 5 bases and J lost 0, with 14 bases in between. The CDR3 runs 15 residues. Germline V gene sequence: CDR1 SGHRS, CDR2 YFSETQ.

The chain uses TRBV18 and TRBJ1-2; TRBD1 aligns across 8 bases. Per the germline V gene, CDR1 is KGHSH and CDR2 is LQKENI. Trimming at V came to 0 bases and at J to 7 bases, leaving 4 bases not matched to a gene. CDR3 length: 14 residues. CDR3 DNA: TGTGCCAGCTCACCACCGGGACAGGCGAGTGGCTACACCTTC. It codes for CASSPPGQASGYTF.